Each of the 27 T cell receptor beta chains below was sequenced from the same sample in a study of Graves' ophthalmopathy and Graves' hyperthyroidism (dated by TCRdb to between 2018 and 2020). Sequencer: Illumina HiSeq 2000. For repertoire sequencing, the TCR beta CDR3 regions were amplified from RNA transcripts. The first round of RT-PCR was done with HTBI primers and the Qiagen OneStep RT-PCR kit, and was followed by a second round of multiplex PCR, then size selection and purification. The public reads were quality trimmed at Q25 with fastp and then assembled into clones with MiXCR by TCRdb, keeping productive beta chains. Every entry covers one CDR3 protein and lists the most common genes and DNA from its rows. For this sample the table gives about 370,000 distinct CDR3 sequences, of which approximately 18% were detected only once. The top ten constitute 2.4% of the sample. The sample taken for sequencing was peripheral blood. Source of these receptors: an adult woman with stable Graves' hyperthyroidism.

CDR3 nucleotide sequence: TGTGCTAGTGGTTTCGGCGACGCTGAAGCTTTCTTT. Amino acid sequence: CASGFGDAEAFF. The chain uses TRBV12-5 and TRBJ1-1; D ambiguous. With 3 bases removed from V and 6 bases from J, the gap between germline ends came to 8 bases. The CDR3 covers 12 residues. CDR1 and CDR2 (germline): LGHNT, FRNRAP.

This clonotype occurred many times. The V and J genes are TRBV5-4 and TRBJ2-7; 10 nucleotides agree with TRBD2. Germline values: CDR1 SGHNT, CDR2 YYREEE (reference sequence). V was pared by 3 bases and J by 3 bases, with 6 bases of the junction left unmatched. This CDR3 has 15 residues. The DNA for the CDR3 is TGTGCCAGCAGCTCGGGGACTAGCGAAAGCTACGAGCAGTACTTC. As protein: CASSSGTSESYEQYF.

This clonotype was counted only a few times. The rearrangement joins TRBV5-1 to TRBJ2-7; maybe TRBD2 (7 bases). The V gene's germline CDR1 is SGHRS and CDR2 YFSETQ. V was shortened by 0 bases and J by 4 bases, with 14 bases between the two germline ends. The CDR3 contains 15 residues. The CDR3: CASSLAGGGGYEQYF. CDR3 coding DNA: TGCGCCAGCAGCTTGGCAGGCGGGGGCGGGTACGAGCAGTACTTC.

The gene calls are TRBV6-5 and TRBJ1-1; D gene unclear. The CDR3 is 14 amino acids. Trimming pared 3 bases from V and 2 bases from J, leaving 10 bases between. Germline CDR1 and CDR2: MNHEY and SVGAGI. In DNA, the CDR3 is TGTGCCAGCAGTTATGGACGTATTAACACTGAAGCTTTCTTT. As protein: CASSYGRINTEAFF.

This chain joins TRBV30 and TRBJ1-1; D gene uncertain. Trimming stripped 0 bases from V and 3 bases from J, with 14 bases between. In germline, CDR1 is GTSNPN, CDR2 SVGIG (reference sequence). The CDR3 extends over 15 amino acids. This chain's CDR3 is CAWSVRAQRYTEAFF. CDR3 DNA sequence: TGTGCCTGGAGTGTACGGGCCCAAAGGTACACTGAAGCTTTCTTT.

The rearrangement links TRBV9 to TRBJ1-3; TRBD1 agrees at 7 bases. Germline CDR1 is SGDLS and CDR2 is YYNGEE. V shed 1 base, J shed 4 bases, and the junction held 2 bases outside the gene matches. The CDR3 is 14 residues long. The CDR3 region is CASSVTGAGNTIYF. Here the CDR3 DNA reads TGTGCCAGCAGCGTAACAGGGGCGGGAAACACCATATATTTT. Complete variable domain (other parts from reference TRBV9 and TRBJ1-3): DSGVTQTPKHLITATGQRVTLRCSPRSGDLSVYWYQQSLDQGLQFLIQYYNGEERAKGNILERFSAQQFPDLHSELNLSSLELGDSALYFCASSVTGAGNTIYFGEGSWLTVV.

V gene TRBV24-1 combines with J gene TRBJ2-5; TRBD1 aligns across 7 bases. The J segment lost 1 base and the V segment lost 2 bases, leaving 3 bases of the junction unmatched. This CDR3 spans 15 amino acids. The V gene's germline CDR1 is KGHDR and CDR2 SFDVKD. This CDR3 is CATSDSTGLQETQYF. The CDR3 DNA is TGTGCCACCAGTGATTCGACAGGGCTCCAAGAGACCCAGTACTTC.

This clonotype was seen a few times. A junction end diverges from the germline sequence, so it may reflect a read error. The genes are TRBV7-2 and TRBJ2-2; D not certain. CDR3 length: 13 amino acids. CDR1 SGHTA and CDR2 FQGNSA come from the germline V gene. This chain's CDR3 is CANSFAGPKELFF. The CDR3 nucleotides read TGTGCCAACAGCTTTGCCGGACCGAAGGAGCTGTTTTTT.

This clonotype was detected many times. V is TRBV27 and J is TRBJ2-7; D uncertain. Germline V gives CDR1 MNHEY, CDR2 SMNVEV (reference sequence). Trimming cost V 5 bases and J 2 bases, with 10 bases left between them. CDR3 size: 13 residues. In nucleotides, the CDR3 is TGTGCCAGCAGTAGAAGTGGACCCTACGAGCAGTACTTC. This translates into CASSRSGPYEQYF.

In this sample, this clonotype turned up many times. The chain has TRBV12-3 or TRBV12-4 and TRBJ1-5, with TRBD1 matching 8 bases. CDR3 length: 13 amino acids. The V segment lost 8 bases and the J segment 0 bases; nucleotides outside the gene matches: 0. In DNA, the CDR3 is TGTGCCAGCGACAGGGGTAGCAATCAGCCCCAGCATTTT. This translates into CASDRGSNQPQHF.

The chain joins TRBV13 to TRBJ1-6; the D gene is possibly TRBD1 (6 bases). Trimming stripped 1 base from V and 10 bases from J, with 14 bases between. Germline assignment: CDR1 PRHDT and CDR2 FYEKMQ (reference sequence). The CDR3 contains 15 residues. The CDR3 reads CASSLAAGARSPLHF. CDR3 sequence (DNA): TGTGCCAGCAGCTTAGCGGCGGGGGCAAGGTCACCCCTCCACTTT.

This chain connects TRBV20-1 to TRBJ1-2; weak D call: TRBD1 (6 bases). The V end lost 3 bases, the J end lost 4 bases, and 15 bases lay between the germline ends. Germline V lookup: CDR1 DFQATT, CDR2 SNEGSKA (reference sequence). This CDR3 contains 14 residues. This chain's CDR3 is CSASPGQLSYGYTF. The DNA for the CDR3 is TGCAGTGCTAGCCCTGGACAGCTTTCCTATGGCTACACCTTC.

This clonotype showed up just once. This chain connects TRBV7-2 to TRBJ2-7; TRBD2 matches at 7 bases. V lost 10 bases to trimming and J lost 3 bases; unmatched junction nucleotides: 6. CDR1 and CDR2 (germline): SGHTA, FQGNSA. The CDR3 spans 12 residues. CDR3 DNA sequence: TGTGCCACCGCCTCGGGGGGCTACGAGCAGTACTTC. Protein sequence: CATASGGYEQYF.

This chain connects TRBV6-1 to TRBJ1-5; no clear D gene. V lost 3 bases and J 0 bases, leaving 9 bases between the germline ends. This CDR3 region has 15 residues. Per the germline V gene, CDR1 is MNHNS and CDR2 is SASEGT. The chain's CDR3 is CASSDLAGSNQPQHF. As DNA, the CDR3 is TGTGCCAGCAGTGACCTCGCGGGTAGCAATCAGCCCCAGCATTTT.

This clonotype was observed at least ten times. The CDR3 DNA reads TGTGCCAGCAGCTTAGGCCAGACGAACACCGGGGAGCTGTTTTTT. This sequence encodes CASSLGQTNTGELFF. The J gene is TRBJ2-2, the V gene TRBV7-9, with unresolved D. This CDR3 contains 15 residues. The germline V gene encodes CDR1 SEHNR and CDR2 FQNEAQ (reference sequence). V was trimmed by 1 base and J by 0 bases, leaving 6 bases between them.

The chain employs TRBV14 and TRBJ1-1; D call uncertain. The germline gives CDR1 SGHDN, CDR2 FVKESK. The V end lost 11 bases, the J end lost 0 bases, and 13 bases lay between the germline ends. This CDR3 has 13 amino acids. DNA for the CDR3: TGTGCCGGGTCCGGAAAAGTGAACACTGAAGCTTTCTTT. Translation: CAGSGKVNTEAFF. Full variable domain (missing parts from reference TRBV14 and TRBJ1-1): EAGVTQFPSHSVIEKGQTVTLRCDPISGHDNLYWYRRVMGKEIKFLLHFVKESKQDESGMPNNRFLAERTGGTYSTLKVQPAELEDSGVYFCAGSGKVNTEAFFGQGTRLTVV.

This clonotype came up many times. The gene calls are TRBV28 and TRBJ1-2, with 7 positions matching TRBD1. This CDR3 region has 14 residues. The germline gives CDR1 MDHEN, CDR2 SYDVKM. The J segment lost 4 bases and the V segment lost 4 bases, leaving 6 bases of the junction unmatched. The DNA of the CDR3 is TGTGCCAGCAGTTACAGGGGTGTTTCCTATGGCTACACCTTC. This sequence encodes CASSYRGVSYGYTF.

Note on this clonotype: A single base separates this from a much larger clone, so it may be a read error. The rearrangement joins TRBV5-5 to TRBJ1-5; no clear D gene. Germline CDR1 is SGHKS and CDR2 is YYEKEE (reference sequence). The CDR3 runs 14 residues. The CDR3 DNA reads TGTGCCAGCAGCAGCAAGGTTAGCAATCGGCCCCAGCATTTT. As protein: CASSSKVSNRPQHF. Full variable domain (remainder filled in from reference TRBV5-5 and TRBJ1-5): DAGVTQSPTHLIKTRGQQVTLRCSPISGHKSVSWYQQVLGQGPQFIFQYYEKEERGRGNFPDRFSARQFPNYSSELNVNALLLGDSALYLCASSSKVSNRPQHFGDGTRLSIL.

This clonotype was recorded many times. The chain employs TRBV11-2 and TRBJ2-7; possible D gene TRBD2, 5 bases. The germline CDR1 and CDR2 sequences are SGHAT and FQNNGV. Trimming pared 5 bases from V and 3 bases from J, leaving 17 bases between. There are 15 residues in the CDR3. The CDR3 DNA reads TGTGCCAGCAGCCAGAGATCCGCCGGGAACTACGAGCAGTACTTC. This translates into CASSQRSAGNYEQYF.

This clonotype was counted at least ten times. A junction end diverges from the germline sequence, so it may reflect a read error. The chain combines TRBV2 with TRBJ2-2, with 11 bases that match TRBD2. There are 16 residues in the CDR3. The V gene's germline CDR1 is SNHLY and CDR2 FYNNEI. CDR3 sequence: CASSEGLAANTGELLF. Here the CDR3 DNA reads TGTGCCAGCAGCGAGGGACTAGCGGCGAACACCGGGGAGCTGCTTTTT.

This clonotype was counted at least ten times. The chain employs TRBV7-2 and TRBJ1-1; D gene uncertain. Germline CDR1 is SGHTA and CDR2 is FQGNSA. CDR3 length equals 15 residues. V lost 1 base and J 6 bases, leaving 15 bases between the germline ends. Here the CDR3 DNA reads TGTGCCAGCAGCTTAGTAGCTCTTCCGGTACCTGAAGCTTTCTTT. Amino acid sequence: CASSLVALPVPEAFF.

In this sample, this clonotype turned up many times. The J gene is TRBJ1-5, the V gene TRBV30; no definite D call. Germline CDR1 and CDR2: GTSNPN and SVGIG (reference sequence). CDR3 length: 15 residues. Trimming removed 0 bases at V and 0 bases at J, with 9 bases between. For the CDR3, the DNA is TGTGCCTGGAGTGTAGGTGATTTTAGCAATCAGCCCCAGCATTTT. Translating gives CAWSVGDFSNQPQHF. The entire variable domain, with the rest obtained from reference TRBV30 and TRBJ1-5, is as follows: SQTIHQWPATLVQPVGSPLSLECTVEGTSNPNLYWYRQAAGRGLQLLFYSVGIGQISSEVPQNLSASRPQDRQFILSSKKLLLSDSGFYLCAWSVGDFSNQPQHFGDGTRLSIL.

J is TRBJ1-2 and V is TRBV10-3; weak D call: TRBD1 (5 bases). V was trimmed by 4 bases and J by 4 bases, leaving 22 bases between them. The CDR3 consists of 17 residues. Germline-derived CDR1 and CDR2 are ENHRY and SYGVKD. The CDR3 nucleotides read TGTGCCATCAGTGTCGAGGGGAATTCTATTAGCAGCTATGGCTACACCTTC. Protein sequence: CAISVEGNSISSYGYTF.

This clonotype has at least ten counts. This sequence joins TRBV7-2 and TRBJ1-1; D unclear. CDR3 length equals 13 residues. The V and J ends lost 0 bases and 5 bases respectively, with 7 bases between them. Per the germline V gene, CDR1 is SGHTA and CDR2 is FQGNSA. The CDR3 DNA reads TGTGCCAGCAGCTTAGCGCAAGGGACTGAAGCTTTCTTT. Its translation: CASSLAQGTEAFF.

There are a few counts of this clonotype. The genes are TRBV5-4 and TRBJ1-6, with D possibly matching TRBD1 (6 bases). The CDR3 extends over 15 amino acids. Germline V gene data show CDR1 as SGHNT and CDR2 as YYREEE (reference sequence). V was pared by 3 bases and J by 7 bases, with 14 bases between. The CDR3 region is CASSSLQGNNSPLHF. In nucleotides, the CDR3 is TGTGCCAGCAGCTCGTTGCAGGGGAACAATTCACCCCTCCACTTT.

This clonotype has ten or more counts. The rearrangement uses TRBV12-3 or TRBV12-4 and TRBJ1-5, with 7 bases matching TRBD1. This CDR3 contains 14 residues. Trimming removed 6 bases from V and 6 bases from J; junction bases left unmatched: 8. The CDR3 nucleotides read TGTGCCAGCAGGCCGGGACAGTCGATTCAGCCCCAGCATTTT. It specifies CASRPGQSIQPQHF.

This clonotype occurred many times. The chain combines TRBV6-5 with TRBJ2-5; D call uncertain. V was pared by 6 bases and J by 7 bases, with 15 bases between. The germline V gene has CDR1 MNHEY and CDR2 SVGAGI. The length of the CDR3 is 13 residues. The DNA of the CDR3 is TGTGCCAGCAGGGCCCCAGAAGGGTGGACCCAGTACTTC. This sequence encodes CASRAPEGWTQYF.